Below are 9 T cell receptor beta chains sequenced from a single sample in a study of T cell changes during pregnancy in multiple sclerosis. The data were produced by immunoSEQ multiplex PCR, yet TCRdb's version contains in-frame clones alone and is incomplete. Of 73,000 or so clones listed, roughly 90% were seen once; the top ten hold more than 8%. This specimen was peripheral blood, taken after pregnancy. The receptors derive from a female donor in good health, enrolled as a control in a pregnancy study.

This chain links TRBV18 with TRBJ1-5; a weak D match, TRBD1 (6 bases). Trimming removed 6 bases from V and 2 bases from J, with 11 bases in between. Germline V CDR1 and CDR2: KGHSH, LQKENI. The CDR3 contains 14 residues. The CDR3 DNA reads TGTGCCAGCTCCCATGGGGGCGGCAATCAGCCCCAGCATTTT. Its translation: CASSHGGGNQPQHF.

The chain joins TRBV10-2 to TRBJ1-5; perhaps TRBD1 as D (5 bases). V was cut by 3 bases and J by 9 bases, with 9 bases left in between. CDR1 is WSHSY and CDR2 is SAAADI in the germline V gene. The CDR3 totals 12 residues. This CDR3 reads CASSEMGRPQHF. CDR3 in DNA: TGCGCCAGCAGTGAAATGGGGCGGCCCCAGCATTTT.

This chain links TRBV6-1 with TRBJ2-5; 13 bases fit TRBD2. The germline CDR1 and CDR2 sequences are MNHNS and SASEGT. With 7 bases clipped from V and 4 bases from J, the junction kept 3 bases outside the gene matches. This CDR3 region has 14 residues. The CDR3 DNA follows: TGTGCCAGCAAGGGACTAGCGGGATCAGAGACCCAGTACTTC. It is translated as CASKGLAGSETQYF.

Written as DNA, the CDR3 is TGTGCCAGCAGCGTTACTAGCGGCTCCTACGAGCAGTACTTC. Its translation is CASSVTSGSYEQYF. This rearrangement joins TRBV9 to TRBJ2-7; TRBD2 matches 8 bases. V trimming: 2 bases; J trimming: 0 bases; junction bases outside the gene matches: 1. This CDR3 is built from 14 residues. CDR1 is SGDLS and CDR2 is YYNGEE in the germline V gene.

This clone appeared once. The rearrangement uses TRBV5-1 and TRBJ1-2; 7 nucleotides line up with TRBD1. V lost 0 bases and J lost 6; bases outside the gene matches: 5. The CDR3 loop spans 14 amino acids. In germline, CDR1 is SGHRS, CDR2 YFSETQ. This CDR3 reads CASSLVAQGDGYTF. Here the CDR3 DNA reads TGCGCCAGCAGCTTGGTCGCCCAGGGGGATGGCTACACCTTC.

This clone was detected once. The chain combines TRBV18 with TRBJ1-5, with 11 bases that match TRBD1. V trimming: 1 base; J trimming: 9 bases; junction bases outside the gene matches: 8. The CDR3 totals 16 residues. Germline-derived CDR1 and CDR2 are KGHSH and LQKENI. The CDR3 region has the DNA TGTGCCAGCTCACCACGGGACAGGGGGAGCAGTGGGCCCCAGCATTTT. Translated: CASSPRDRGSSGPQHF. Supplemented by reference TRBV18 and TRBJ1-5, the full variable domain reads NAGVMQNPRHLVRRRGQEARLRCSPMKGHSHVYWYRQLPEEGLKFMVYLQKENIIDESGMPKERFSAEFPKEGPSILRIQQVVRGDSAAYFCASSPRDRGSSGPQHFGDGTRLSIL.

The chain employs TRBV27 and TRBJ2-7; no clear D. V was shortened by 4 bases and J by 0 bases, with 7 bases between the two germline ends. Germline CDR1 and CDR2: MNHEY and SMNVEV (reference sequence). The CDR3 consists of 13 residues. The CDR3 sequence: CASSSGSSYEQYF. The CDR3 coding sequence is TGTGCCAGCAGTTCAGGATCCTCCTACGAGCAGTACTTC.

The chain employs TRBV6-6 and TRBJ1-5; D not certain. The length of the CDR3 is 15 residues. Deletions cut 5 bases from V and 5 bases from J, with 16 bases between. In germline, CDR1 is MNHNY, CDR2 SVGAGI (reference sequence). The CDR3 loop is CASSLTGRRDQPQHF. CDR3 DNA sequence: TGTGCCAGCAGTCTTACGGGAAGGCGGGATCAGCCCCAGCATTTT.

This chain joins TRBV9 and TRBJ1-2, with a tentative D call TRBD1 (5 bases). CDR3 length: 14 residues. The ends were cut back, 0 bases at V and 4 bases at J, with 10 bases in the middle. Germline V gene lookup returns CDR1 SGDLS and CDR2 YYNGEE. CDR3 sequence: CASSVAHDSYGYTF. CDR3 nucleotide sequence: TGTGCCAGCAGCGTAGCCCACGACAGCTATGGCTACACCTTC.